This record concerns one T cell receptor beta chain sequence. Assay: immunoSEQ multiplex PCR; the TCRdb copy retains only in-frame clones and omits some. The repertoire includes approximately 89,000 clones, approximately 94% of them detected once, and about 0.39% sits in the top ten. This specimen comes from a study of technical replicates of blood from several donors. CDR3 size: 13 residues. V dropped 3 bases and J dropped 1 base, with 7 bases sitting between them. Germline assignment: CDR1 SGHRS and CDR2 YFSETQ. This sequence joins TRBV5-1 and TRBJ1-1; possible D gene TRBD1, 5 bases. Sequencing input: T cells isolated from PBMCs. The sequence came from a human donor in good health. CDR3 in amino acids: CASSWGGNTEAFF. The CDR3 DNA reads as TGCGCCAGCAGCTGGGGGGGGAACACTGAAGCTTTCTTT. Combining the CDR3 with reference TRBV5-1 and TRBJ1-1 gives the whole variable domain KAGVTQTPRYLIKTRGQQVTLSCSPISGHRSVSWYQQTPGQGLQFLFEYFSETQRNKGNFPGRFSGRQFSNSRSEMNVSTLELGDSALYLCASSWGGNTEAFFGQGTRLTVV.